Reported below is one TCR beta chain. The antigen remains unidentified. RNA, at about 0.45 to 1 ug, was reverse transcribed with random hexamers. Amplification of TCR beta CDR3 used immunoSEQ multiplex PCR across 54 Vbeta and 13 Jbeta. TCRdb ran MiXCR on the immunoSEQ multiplex PCR reads and lists one entry per CDR3 protein. The table records roughly 330,000 distinct CDR3 sequences, 92% of them present only once. The V end lost 3 bases, the J end lost 0 bases, and 20 bases lay between the germline ends. Germline CDR1 reads GTSNPN; CDR2 reads SVGIG (reference sequence). This CDR3 has 17 residues. The sample is drawn from a study of CD8 T cells in Susac syndrome. Notes on the study in general: The TCR sequencing and HLA analysis in the study involved a relatively small number of individuals, as the study acknowledged.

The authors sequenced TCR beta from blood CD8+ and CD4+ T cells. Negative isolation was applied to CD8+ and CD4+ T cells, and FACS enrichment was applied to TEMRA cells. This TCR came from a human donor with multiple sclerosis. Sequencing used CD4+ T cells from PBMCs. The V call is TRBV30, the J call TRBJ1-1; D is uncertain. CDR3 sequence (DNA): TGTGCCTGGAGCGTCCCCTTAGGAGGTAGCATGAACACTGAAGCTTTCTTT. Translation: CAWSVPLGGSMNTEAFF.